This T cell receptor (beta chain) was sequenced during a study of blood T cell repertoires in COVID-19. Turning to the study itself: COVID-19 samples collected from the United States, Italy and Spain covered acute and convalescent phases.

The germline V gene encodes CDR1 SGHDN and CDR2 FVKESK. V was pared by 2 bases and J by 10 bases, with 4 bases of the junction left unmatched. This CDR3 comprises 13 residues. Clones were read by immunoSEQ multiplex PCR, and TCRdb kept only the in-frame ones, dropping some. This repertoire shows approximately 350,000 clones, around 86% found once; its top ten account for about 5.4%. The gene calls are TRBV14 and TRBJ2-1, with TRBD1 matching over 8 bases. The sequencing sample was made of PBMCs or T cells enriched from blood (not recorded which). The source is a woman between 50 and 59 years old who had recovered from COVID-19. DNA of the CDR3: TGTGCCAGCAGCCAACAGGGGGCCGGGGAGCAGTTCTTC. Residues: CASSQQGAGEQFF.